This TCR beta chain was sequenced for a study of graft-versus-host responses after intestinal transplantation. The overall study: Multivisceral, liver-intestinal, or isolated intestinal transplants were performed in recipients. Study results and caveats: Early after transplant, HvG clones declined as circulating GvH clones peaked. In patients with graft-donor T cell macrochimerism, allograft graft-versus-host to host-versus-graft clonal ratios were high. Recipient marrow showed GvH clones, some seen first in ileum or blood.

Method: immunoSEQ multiplex PCR; TCRdb's copy keeps in-frame clones and lacks some. The sample yields some 90,000 clones, around 92% seen once. As to this clone: Its target is unknown.

The specimen was unstimulated CD8+ T cells sorted from spleen or lymph node cells, collected before transplant. The source of this sequence is a human donor who was the organ donor for an intestinal transplant.

The CDR3 nucleotides read TGTGCCAGCAGCTTACTATCGGCTAGCTACGACAATGAGCAGTTCTTC. The encoded protein is CASSLLSASYDNEQFF. This chain joins TRBV7-3 and TRBJ2-1; D is perhaps TRBD2 (5 bases). Trimming removed 2 bases at V and 5 bases at J, with 16 bases between. Per the germline V gene, CDR1 is SGHTA and CDR2 is FQGTGA. This CDR3 is 16 amino acids long.